This T cell receptor beta chain was identified during a study of cytomegalovirus exposure and HLA in healthy donors. Study context: There were fewer than 130 million unique TCR beta sequences, drawn from 200 million or so T cells, in an earlier analysis. The study, taken as a whole, reports: Earlier results showed most TCR beta V segments being productive about 90% or about 30% of the time.

As concerns this clone: Antigen: not known.

60 Vbeta and 13 Jbeta primers were used in PCR. Only in-frame clones appear in the TCRdb table, and some are missing; sequencing was by immunoSEQ multiplex PCR. The sample contains 75,000 to 100,000 clones, more than 65% of which appear only once. Germline lookup yields CDR1 LGHNA and CDR2 YSLEER. The V end lost 0 bases, the J end lost 0 bases, and 6 bases lay between the germline ends. There are 15 residues in the CDR3. Sequencing input: PBMCs. The TCR originated in a man in his 60s in good health and CMV-seronegative. The chain carries TRBV4-3 and TRBJ1-3; the D is unclear. CDR3 DNA: TGCGCCAGCAGCCAAGATGTATTCTCTGGAAACACCATATATTTT. Translation: CASSQDVFSGNTIYF.